This T cell receptor (beta chain) was retrieved from a study of blood T cells in healthy people across ages (dated by TCRdb to between 2015 and 2016). About the investigation overall: Template switching captured roughly one uniquely barcoded TCR beta cDNA molecule per two T cells in model experiments. The study measured age-related changes in TCR beta repertoire diversity using deep sequencing normalized with unique cDNA molecular identifiers. Donors were grouped into four age groups: young (average about 15 years), middle-aged (less than 40), aged (62) and long-lived (less than 85). Two additional independent replicas of 1 million unique cDNA reads from the same blood draw were analyzed for two donors (one aged 18 to 30 and one aged 80 or older).

On this clonotype itself: The antigen it recognizes is unknown. One base away there is no much larger clone; base qualities are not given.

Donors were 39 systemically healthy Caucasian individuals from Russia aged roughly 6 to 100 years. Each donor gave 8 to 10 milliliters of peripheral blood, collected into EDTA-treated Vacutainer tubes. Ficoll-Paque density-gradient centrifugation was used to isolate PBMCs, with at least 7 million per sample. Total RNA was extracted from PBMCs with Trizol reagent, with at least 5.5 micrograms obtained per sample. For every donor, flow cytometry on a PBMC aliquot measured the percentage of naive CD45RAhigh/CD27high T cells. The CDR3, from cysteine to phenylalanine, totals 18 residues. CDR3 DNA is the only sequence kept; it has 54 bases, read in frame from the first base. CDR1 and CDR2 were assigned from the germline V gene as MDHEN and SYDVKM. Trimming takes 4 bases off V and 4 bases off J; junction bases not matched to a gene: 14. The library was made by 5' RACE. This sample was sequenced with an Illumina HiSeq 2500. A second PCR of about 7 to 12 cycles was performed with a sample-barcoded 5' primer and a J-beta primer mix. Each TCR beta cDNA molecule received a unique molecular identifier from a template-switch 5' adaptor carrying 12 random nucleotides. Each sample yielded at least 2.5 million CDR3-containing paired-end reads. The Mint cDNA synthesis kit, primed by a TRBC-specific oligonucleotide, was used to synthesize first-strand cDNA from all RNA. Following uracil-DNA glycosylase treatment, all cDNA underwent a first 18-cycle PCR with the universal primers M1SS and BC2_uni_R. Processing in the source paper ran as follows. Each sample was normalized by randomly selecting 1 million high-quality reads, each carrying a distinct molecular identifier. Reads sharing molecular identifiers were discarded rather than binned into consensus sequences. CDR3 identification, clonotype clustering and error correction used MiTCR with a Q25 quality threshold and the strictest error-elimination algorithm. A nonparametric unseen species model using Euler transformation provided a lower-bound estimate of total TCR beta diversity. TCRdb redid the processing of the public reads, applying fastp at Q25 and MiXCR, and retained in-frame beta chains. For every CDR3 protein sequence, its rows merge into one entry that carries the most common genes and DNA. TCRdb's processing, not the study's, gives the V and J calls here. Counted in this sample were roughly 800,000 distinct CDR3 sequences; about 26% of them appeared once. The ten biggest clones cover 3% of the sample.

The full study reports these points: Compared with the aged group, the long-lived group had more naive CD4+ T cells, fewer expanded clones and increased TCR diversity, suggesting age selection. Because the CMV infection status of the donors was unknown, age-related changes in expanded clonotypes may potentially have been confounded. Conclusive comparison of naive and antigen-experienced compartments was prevented by the profiling of bulk unsorted PBMCs. Observed TCR beta diversity per million T cells fell roughly linearly with age, and a significant reduction was already apparent by age roughly 41. Estimates of total diversity based on one million sequenced T cells were considered lower bounds and underestimates. There was a strong correlation between observed TCR beta diversity and the percentage of naive T cells measured by flow cytometry.

These data are also associated with another study on T cells of mothers and their children. As noted in the second study: Nine systemically healthy Caucasian individuals, comprising three mothers and their six children, were included as donors. cDNA synthesis used all of the extracted RNA, with approximately 1.6 ug of RNA in each 15 ul reaction. In the second PCR, the M1S primer introduced both the sample barcodes and 2-4 random nucleotides. Each mother yielded over 9.5 million TCR beta CDR3 reads and each child 2.5 million to 3 million reads. TCR recombination output is similarly shaped by thymic selection in related and unrelated pairs, with a minor effect exerted by inherited differences. Normalized repertoire overlap was always found to be slightly, but never significantly, higher in related mother-child pairs than in unrelated mother-child pairs. No persistent microchimeric T cell clones were found, with a detection sensitivity of around 100 clones per million clonotypes. In the study, deep NGS was used to compare the TCR beta repertoires of mothers and children, and features distinguishing related mother-child pairs from unrelated individuals were sought. Mothers averaged 40 +/- 4 years of age and children averaged roughly 11 +/- 4 years. After adapters were ligated using NEBNext reagents, the libraries underwent 100+100 nt paired-end sequencing on an Illumina HiSeq 2000. To prevent cross-contamination, the mother and child libraries were prepared a month apart and were sequenced in separate runs. Between roughly 450,000 and 2,200,000 distinct TCR beta clonotypes were identified per donor. Naive TCR beta clonotypes were estimated from low-frequency clonotypes matched to each donor's FACS-determined naive share, without sorting.

Sequencing was performed on blood. The sequence derives from a boy between 5 and 17 years old in good health. This chain joins TRBV28 to TRBJ2-1; 9 middle bases align to TRBD2. The CDR3 protein sequence reads: CASSSFILGLAGYNEQFF. The DNA sequence is given as TGTGCCAGCAGTTCTTTTATTCTCGGGCTAGCGGGATACAATGAGCAGTTCTTC.